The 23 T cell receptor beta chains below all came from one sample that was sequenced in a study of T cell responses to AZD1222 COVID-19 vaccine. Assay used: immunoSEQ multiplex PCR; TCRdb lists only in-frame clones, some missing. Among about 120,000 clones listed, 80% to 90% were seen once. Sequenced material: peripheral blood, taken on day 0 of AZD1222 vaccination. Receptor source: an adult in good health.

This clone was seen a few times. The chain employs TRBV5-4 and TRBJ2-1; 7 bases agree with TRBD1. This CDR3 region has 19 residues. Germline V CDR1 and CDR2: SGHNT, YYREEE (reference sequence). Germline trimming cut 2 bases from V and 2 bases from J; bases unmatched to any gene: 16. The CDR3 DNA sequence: TGTGCCAGCAGCTTAGGGGACAGCTTTAGACTCTTCACCTACAATGAGCAGTTCTTC. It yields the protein CASSLGDSFRLFTYNEQFF. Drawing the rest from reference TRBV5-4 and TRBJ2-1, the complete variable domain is ETGVTQSPTHLIKTRGQQVTLRCSSQSGHNTVSWYQQALGQGPQFIFQYYREEENGRGNFPPRFSGLQFPNYSSELNVNALELDDSALYLCASSLGDSFRLFTYNEQFFGPGTRLTVL.

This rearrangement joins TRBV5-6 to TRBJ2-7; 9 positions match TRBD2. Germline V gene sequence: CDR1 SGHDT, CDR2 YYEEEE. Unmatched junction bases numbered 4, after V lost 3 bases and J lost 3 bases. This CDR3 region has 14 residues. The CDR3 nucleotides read TGTGCCAGCAGCTCCCTAGCGGGGAGCTACGAGCAGTACTTC. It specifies CASSSLAGSYEQYF.

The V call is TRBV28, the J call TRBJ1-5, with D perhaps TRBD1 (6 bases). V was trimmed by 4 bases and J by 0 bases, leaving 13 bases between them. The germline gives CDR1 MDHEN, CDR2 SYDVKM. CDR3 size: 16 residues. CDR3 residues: CASSWGGLGSNQPQHF. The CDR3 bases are TGTGCCAGCAGTTGGGGGGGGCTAGGTAGCAATCAGCCCCAGCATTTT.

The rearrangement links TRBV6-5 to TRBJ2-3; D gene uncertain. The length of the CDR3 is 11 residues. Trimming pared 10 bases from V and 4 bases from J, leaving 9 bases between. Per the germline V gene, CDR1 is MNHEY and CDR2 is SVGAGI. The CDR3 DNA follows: TGTGCCAACCTAGTGGCAGATACGCAGTATTTT. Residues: CANLVADTQYF.

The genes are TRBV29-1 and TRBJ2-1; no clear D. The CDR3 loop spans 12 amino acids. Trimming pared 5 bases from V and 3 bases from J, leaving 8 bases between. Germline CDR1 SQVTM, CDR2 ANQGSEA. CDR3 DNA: TGCAGCGTTAATACCCACTACAATGAGCAGTTCTTC. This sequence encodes CSVNTHYNEQFF.

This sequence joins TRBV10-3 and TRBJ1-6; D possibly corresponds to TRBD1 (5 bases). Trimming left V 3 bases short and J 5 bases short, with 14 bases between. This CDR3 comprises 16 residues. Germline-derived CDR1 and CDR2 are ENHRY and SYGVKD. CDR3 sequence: CAISEFAGNDNSPLHF. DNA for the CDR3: TGTGCCATCAGTGAATTTGCAGGGAACGATAATTCACCCCTCCACTTT.

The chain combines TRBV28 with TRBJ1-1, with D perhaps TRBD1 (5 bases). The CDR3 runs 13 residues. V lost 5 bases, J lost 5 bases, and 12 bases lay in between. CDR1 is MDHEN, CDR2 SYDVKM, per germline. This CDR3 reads CASSLQVGTEAFF. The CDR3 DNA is TGTGCCAGCAGTCTACAGGTGGGGACTGAAGCTTTCTTT.

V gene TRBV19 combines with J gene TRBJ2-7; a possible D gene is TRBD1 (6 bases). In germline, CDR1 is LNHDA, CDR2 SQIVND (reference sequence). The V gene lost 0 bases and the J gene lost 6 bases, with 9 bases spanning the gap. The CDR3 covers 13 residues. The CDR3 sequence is CASSIDDRSEQYF. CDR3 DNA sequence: TGTGCCAGTAGTATAGACGACAGGAGCGAGCAGTACTTC.

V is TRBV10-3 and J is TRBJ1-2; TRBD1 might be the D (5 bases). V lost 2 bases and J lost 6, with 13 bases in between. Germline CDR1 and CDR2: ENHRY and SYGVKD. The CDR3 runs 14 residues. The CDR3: CAISEGTLSNGYTF. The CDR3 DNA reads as TGTGCCATCAGTGAGGGGACCCTAAGTAATGGCTACACCTTC.

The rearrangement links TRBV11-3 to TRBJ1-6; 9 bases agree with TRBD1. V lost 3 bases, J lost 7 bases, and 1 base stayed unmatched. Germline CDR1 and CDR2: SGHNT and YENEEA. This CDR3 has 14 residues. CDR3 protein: CASSLDRGNSPLHF. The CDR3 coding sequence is TGTGCCAGCAGCTTGGACAGGGGAAATTCACCCCTCCACTTT.

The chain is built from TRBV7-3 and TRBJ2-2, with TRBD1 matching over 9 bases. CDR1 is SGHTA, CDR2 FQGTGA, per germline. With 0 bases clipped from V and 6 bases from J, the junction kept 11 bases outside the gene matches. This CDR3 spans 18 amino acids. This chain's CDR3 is CASSLTHGGQGGSGELFF. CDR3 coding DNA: TGTGCCAGCAGCTTAACGCACGGGGGACAGGGAGGGTCCGGGGAGCTGTTTTTT.

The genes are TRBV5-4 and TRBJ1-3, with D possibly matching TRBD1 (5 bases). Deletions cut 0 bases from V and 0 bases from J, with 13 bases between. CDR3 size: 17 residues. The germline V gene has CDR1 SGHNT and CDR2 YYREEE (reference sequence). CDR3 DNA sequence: TGTGCCAGCAGCTTGGAGGAGGGGCCCAGCTCTGGAAACACCATATATTTT. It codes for CASSLEEGPSSGNTIYF.

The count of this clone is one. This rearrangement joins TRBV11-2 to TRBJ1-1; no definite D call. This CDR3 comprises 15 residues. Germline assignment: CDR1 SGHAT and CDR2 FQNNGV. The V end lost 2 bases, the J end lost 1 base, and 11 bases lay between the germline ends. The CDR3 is CASSLFGQTNTEAFF. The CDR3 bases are TGTGCCAGCAGCTTATTTGGCCAGACGAACACTGAAGCTTTCTTT.

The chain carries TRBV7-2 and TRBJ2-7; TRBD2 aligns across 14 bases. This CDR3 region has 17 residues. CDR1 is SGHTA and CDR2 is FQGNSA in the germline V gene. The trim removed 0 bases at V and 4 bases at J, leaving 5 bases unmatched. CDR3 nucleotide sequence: TGTGCCAGCAGCTTAGCGGTGGGGACTAGCGGGAGTTACGAGCAGTACTTC. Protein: CASSLAVGTSGSYEQYF. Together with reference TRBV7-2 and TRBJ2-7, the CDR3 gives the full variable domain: GAGVSQSPSNKVTEKGKDVELRCDPISGHTALYWYRQSLGQGLEFLIYFQGNSAPDKSGLPSDRFSAERTGGSVSTLTIQRTQQEDSAVYLCASSLAVGTSGSYEQYFGPGTRLTVT.

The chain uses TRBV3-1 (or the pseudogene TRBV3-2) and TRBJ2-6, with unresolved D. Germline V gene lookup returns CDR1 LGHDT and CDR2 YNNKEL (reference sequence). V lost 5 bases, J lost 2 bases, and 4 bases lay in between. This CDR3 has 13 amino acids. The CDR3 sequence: CASSSAGANVLTF. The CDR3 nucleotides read TGTGCCAGCAGCTCCGCTGGGGCCAACGTCCTGACTTTC.

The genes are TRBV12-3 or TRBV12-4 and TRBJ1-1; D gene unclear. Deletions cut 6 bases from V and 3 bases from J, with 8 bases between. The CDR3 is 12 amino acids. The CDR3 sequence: CASRPRDTEAFF. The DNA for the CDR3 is TGTGCCAGCAGACCAAGGGACACTGAAGCTTTCTTT.

For the CDR3, the DNA is TGTGCCAGCAGCGAGATGGGACAGGGCAACAATGAGCAGTTCTTC. Translation: CASSEMGQGNNEQFF. The rearrangement uses TRBV7-2 and TRBJ2-1; 9 positions match TRBD1. V dropped 5 bases and J dropped 5; count of bases not matched to a gene: 7. This CDR3 comprises 15 residues. Germline V lookup: CDR1 SGHTA, CDR2 FQGNSA.

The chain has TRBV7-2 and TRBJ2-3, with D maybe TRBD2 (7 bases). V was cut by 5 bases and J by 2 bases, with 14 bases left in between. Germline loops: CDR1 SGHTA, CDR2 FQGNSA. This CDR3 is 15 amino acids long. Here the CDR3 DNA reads TGTGCCAGCAGCGCCTCGGGGGGCACCACAGATACGCAGTATTTT. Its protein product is CASSASGGTTDTQYF.

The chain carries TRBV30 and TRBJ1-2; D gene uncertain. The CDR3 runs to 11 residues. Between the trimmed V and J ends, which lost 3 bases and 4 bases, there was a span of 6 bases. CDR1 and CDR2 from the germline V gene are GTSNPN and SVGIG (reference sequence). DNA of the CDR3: TGTGCCTGGAGCCGGAGCTATGGCTACACCTTC. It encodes CAWSRSYGYTF.

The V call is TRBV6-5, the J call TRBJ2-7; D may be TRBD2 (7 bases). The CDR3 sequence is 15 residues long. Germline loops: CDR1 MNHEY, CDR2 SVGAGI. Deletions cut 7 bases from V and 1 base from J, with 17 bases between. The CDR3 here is CASTRGGDPSYEQYF. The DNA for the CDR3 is TGTGCCAGCACCAGAGGGGGGGACCCTTCCTACGAGCAGTACTTC.

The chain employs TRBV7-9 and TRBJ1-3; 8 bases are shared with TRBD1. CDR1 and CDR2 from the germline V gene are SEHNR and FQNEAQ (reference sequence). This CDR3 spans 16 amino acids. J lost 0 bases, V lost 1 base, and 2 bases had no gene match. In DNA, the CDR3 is TGTGCCAGCAGCTTAGGACAGGGGAGCTCTGGAAACACCATATATTTT. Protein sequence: CASSLGQGSSGNTIYF.

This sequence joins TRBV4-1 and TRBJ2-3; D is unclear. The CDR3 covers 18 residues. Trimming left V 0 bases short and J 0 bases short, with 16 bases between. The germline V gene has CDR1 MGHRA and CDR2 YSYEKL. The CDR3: CASSQESPFGSSTDTQYF. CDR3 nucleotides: TGCGCCAGCAGCCAAGAATCCCCTTTCGGGTCAAGCACAGATACGCAGTATTTT.

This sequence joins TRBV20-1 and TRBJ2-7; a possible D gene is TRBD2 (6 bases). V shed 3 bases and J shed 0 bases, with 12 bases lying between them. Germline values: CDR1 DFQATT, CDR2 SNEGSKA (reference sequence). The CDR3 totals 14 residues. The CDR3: CSASLRGLSYEQYF. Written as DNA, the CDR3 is TGCAGTGCTAGTTTGCGGGGACTCTCCTACGAGCAGTACTTC.